Shown below are 25 T cell receptor beta chains from a single sample sequenced in a study of cytomegalovirus exposure and HLA in healthy donors. Using immunoSEQ multiplex PCR, the repertoire was profiled, and TCRdb retains in-frame clones only, with some absent. The sample holds roughly 120,000 clones, more than 75% seen once. The sample taken for sequencing was PBMCs. The receptor set was obtained from a woman aged 18-30 years in good health and CMV-seropositive.

The rearrangement joins TRBV5-6 to TRBJ2-5; maybe TRBD2 (6 bases). The CDR3 has 15 residues. Trimming shortened V by 3 bases and J by 7 bases, and 19 bases separated the two germline ends. Germline V gene data show CDR1 as SGHDT and CDR2 as YYEEEE. CDR3 bases: TGTGCCAGCAGCTGGACTACATTGGGGGTCCGGACCCAGTACTTC. Its translation is CASSWTTLGVRTQYF.

The V call is TRBV7-8, the J call TRBJ2-7, with D possibly TRBD1 on 6 matching bases. Germline CDR1 SGHVS, CDR2 FQNEAQ. Trimming took 2 bases from V and 0 from J, leaving 11 bases between them. This CDR3 has 15 residues. CDR3 nucleotide sequence: TGTGCCAGCAGCTTATCCGGGACAAACTCCTACGAGCAGTACTTC. It translates to CASSLSGTNSYEQYF.

This clone was found a few times. The chain has TRBV30 and TRBJ1-6; TRBD1 is a possible D gene (6 bases). The CDR3 loop spans 14 amino acids. V lost 0 bases and J lost 12, with 15 bases in between. Germline V gene sequence: CDR1 GTSNPN, CDR2 SVGIG (reference sequence). The CDR3 nucleotides are TGTGCCTGGAGTGTAACAGGGTTTAAGAAACCCCTCCACTTT. Its translation is CAWSVTGFKKPLHF.

The rearrangement links TRBV4-2 to TRBJ1-1; tentatively, D is TRBD1 (5 bases). The CDR3 covers 17 residues. The V gene's germline CDR1 is LGHNA and CDR2 YNFKEQ. Trimming removed 0 bases at V and 5 bases at J, with 19 bases between. The CDR3 DNA follows: TGTGCCAGCAGCCAAGATCGATCAGGGTTGATTATTACTGAAGCTTTCTTT. This encodes CASSQDRSGLIITEAFF.

The rearrangement joins TRBV6-5 to TRBJ1-2; TRBD1 is a possible D gene (6 bases). Trimming shortened V by 4 bases and J by 7 bases, and 19 bases separated the two germline ends. CDR3 length: 15 residues. CDR1 MNHEY and CDR2 SVGAGI come from the germline V gene. CDR3 sequence (DNA): TGTGCCAGCAGTTCATCGGGGCAGGGGTATGGTGGCTACACCTTC. Translating gives CASSSSGQGYGGYTF.

The chain uses TRBV6-5 and TRBJ2-3, with 10 positions matching TRBD2. This CDR3 has 16 residues. The germline V gene encodes CDR1 MNHEY and CDR2 SVGAGI. Unmatched junction bases numbered 5, after V lost 4 bases and J lost 1 base. CDR3 in amino acids: CASSLGTSAGTDTQYF. Here the CDR3 DNA reads TGTGCCAGCAGTTTGGGGACTAGCGCCGGCACAGATACGCAGTATTTT.

The chain carries TRBV5-8 and TRBJ1-1; D is uncertain. The V end was cut by 4 bases, the J end by 6 bases, with 10 bases between. There are 12 residues in the CDR3. From germline, CDR1 is SGHTS and CDR2 YDEGEE. CDR3 residues: CASSPPRAEAFF. For the CDR3, the DNA is TGTGCCAGCAGCCCCCCGAGGGCTGAAGCTTTCTTT.

V gene TRBV5-6 combines with J gene TRBJ2-1; D not resolved. V shed 4 bases and J shed 0 bases, with 5 bases lying between them. CDR3 length equals 13 residues. Germline values: CDR1 SGHDT, CDR2 YYEEEE. Written as DNA, the CDR3 is TGTGCCAGCAGCCCCAACTCCTACAATGAGCAGTTCTTC. Residues: CASSPNSYNEQFF.

The chain links TRBV2 to TRBJ2-5; 8 bases are a match to TRBD2. This CDR3 is built from 13 residues. Germline CDR1 is SNHLY and CDR2 is FYNNEI. V shed 7 bases, J shed 5 bases, and the junction held 6 bases outside the gene matches. The CDR3 protein is CASIPGGEETQYF. In DNA, the CDR3 is TGTGCCAGCATCCCGGGGGGGGAGGAGACCCAGTACTTC.

This clone has only a few counts. The chain uses TRBV6-5 and TRBJ1-5; the D gene is possibly TRBD1 (6 bases). The germline V gene encodes CDR1 MNHEY and CDR2 SVGAGI. There are 13 residues in the CDR3. V lost 6 bases to trimming and J lost 7 bases, with 13 bases between them. CDR3 nucleotide sequence: TGTGCCAGCAGCACCAGGGGAAGGCAGCCCCAGCATTTT. Its protein is CASSTRGRQPQHF.

This clone occurred once. The rearrangement links TRBV29-1 to TRBJ2-7, with D uncertain. The CDR3 has 12 residues. The V gene's germline CDR1 is SQVTM and CDR2 ANQGSEA. Trimming shortened V by 8 bases and J by 3 bases, and 14 bases separated the two germline ends. CDR3 protein: CSPPGNYYEQYF. In nucleotides, the CDR3 is TGCAGCCCTCCCGGCAACTACTACGAGCAGTACTTC.

The V call is TRBV5-6, the J call TRBJ1-2, with TRBD1 matching 9 bases. There are 15 residues in the CDR3. CDR1 and CDR2 from the germline V gene are SGHDT and YYEEEE. Unmatched junction bases numbered 8, after V lost 2 bases and J lost 6 bases. For the CDR3, the DNA is TGTGCCAGCAGCTTTCCGGGACAGGGTTCGCATGGCTACACCTTC. As protein: CASSFPGQGSHGYTF.

The gene calls are TRBV7-3 and TRBJ2-2; TRBD1 might be the D (6 bases). CDR3 length: 15 residues. Per germline, CDR1 SGHTA and CDR2 FQGTGA. V lost 5 bases and J lost 3, with 13 bases in between. Here the CDR3 reads CASSPSDRDTGELFF. The CDR3 coding sequence is TGTGCCAGCAGCCCATCGGACAGAGACACCGGGGAGCTGTTTTTT.

The chain couples TRBV9 to TRBJ2-7, with 8 bases that match TRBD2. The V gene's germline CDR1 is SGDLS and CDR2 YYNGEE. The CDR3 contains 14 residues. V shed 0 bases and J 5 bases; nucleotides not matched to a gene: 4. The CDR3 region is CASSVAGGPDEQYF. The DNA for the CDR3 is TGTGCCAGCAGCGTAGCGGGAGGGCCGGACGAGCAGTACTTC.

V is TRBV4-1 and J is TRBJ1-1; perhaps TRBD1 as D (5 bases). V dropped 2 bases and J dropped 3 bases, with 16 bases sitting between them. The CDR3 contains 16 residues. Germline CDR1 and CDR2: MGHRA and YSYEKL. CDR3 residues: CASSQIAGGGDTEAFF. In DNA form, the CDR3 reads TGCGCCAGCAGCCAAATCGCTGGGGGAGGGGACACTGAAGCTTTCTTT.

This chain uses TRBV6-1 with TRBJ2-7, with 13 bases matching TRBD2. The germline V gene has CDR1 MNHNS and CDR2 SASEGT. Unmatched junction bases numbered 3, after V lost 6 bases and J lost 1 base. The CDR3 contains 15 residues. This CDR3 reads CASSLGLAGSYEQYF. The DNA of the CDR3 is TGTGCCAGCAGCCTGGGACTAGCGGGGTCCTACGAGCAGTACTTC.

The V gene is TRBV19, the J gene TRBJ1-1, with D possibly matching TRBD1 (6 bases). The CDR3 runs to 13 residues. Germline V lookup: CDR1 LNHDA, CDR2 SQIVND (reference sequence). The germline V and J ends were trimmed by 7 bases and 2 bases, with 11 bases remaining between them. CDR3 protein: CASIRTANTEAFF. In DNA form, the CDR3 reads TGTGCCAGTATCCGGACAGCAAACACTGAAGCTTTCTTT.

The chain recombines TRBV2 with TRBJ1-5; unclear D gene. V was clipped by 6 bases and J by 1 base, with 7 bases between them. The CDR3 loop spans 13 amino acids. Germline V gene sequence: CDR1 SNHLY, CDR2 FYNNEI. Here the CDR3 reads CASRSESNQPQHF. The CDR3 bases are TGTGCCAGCAGATCCGAGAGCAATCAGCCCCAGCATTTT.

The J gene is TRBJ2-7, the V gene TRBV5-1; 7 nucleotides align to TRBD1. The CDR3 has 14 residues. Germline V lookup: CDR1 SGHRS, CDR2 YFSETQ. V dropped 4 bases and J dropped 4; count of bases not matched to a gene: 8. CDR3 nucleotides: TGCGCCAGCAGCCCGGGACAGAAATTTTACGAGCAGTACTTC. Protein sequence: CASSPGQKFYEQYF. The full variable domain, in which reference TRBV5-1 and TRBJ2-7 provide the parts outside the CDR3, is KAGVTQTPRYLIKTRGQQVTLSCSPISGHRSVSWYQQTPGQGLQFLFEYFSETQRNKGNFPGRFSGRQFSNSRSEMNVSTLELGDSALYLCASSPGQKFYEQYFGPGTRLTVT.

Written as DNA, the CDR3 is TGCGCCAGCAGCCAAGGTTCGGGAAGGTACAACTATGGCTACACCTTC. It is translated as CASSQGSGRYNYGYTF. J is TRBJ1-2 and V is TRBV4-1; unclear D gene. Trimming shortened V by 1 base and J by 2 bases, and 14 bases separated the two germline ends. The CDR3 spans 16 residues. The germline V gene has CDR1 MGHRA and CDR2 YSYEKL.

The CDR3 sequence: CASSSSGQREQYF. The CDR3 DNA sequence: TGTGCCAGCAGCTCCTCAGGGCAACGCGAGCAGTACTTC. The chain is built from TRBV5-5 and TRBJ2-7, with D possibly TRBD1 on 5 matching bases. Per germline, CDR1 SGHKS and CDR2 YYEKEE (reference sequence). Deletions cut 3 bases from V and 6 bases from J, with 13 bases between. The CDR3 is 13 amino acids. Filled out from reference TRBV5-5 and TRBJ2-7, the complete variable domain reads DAGVTQSPTHLIKTRGQQVTLRCSPISGHKSVSWYQQVLGQGPQFIFQYYEKEERGRGNFPDRFSARQFPNYSSELNVNALLLGDSALYLCASSSSGQREQYFGPGTRLTVT.

V gene TRBV5-8 combines with J gene TRBJ2-3; TRBD1 agrees at 11 bases. Germline V gene data show CDR1 as SGHTS and CDR2 as YDEGEE. The CDR3 is 15 residues long. V dropped 4 bases and J dropped 2; count of bases not matched to a gene: 3. The CDR3, as DNA: TGTGCCAGCAGCCGGACAGGGGGCAACACAGATACGCAGTATTTT. Its translation is CASSRTGGNTDTQYF.

The gene calls are TRBV19 and TRBJ1-2; unclear D gene. CDR3 length: 15 amino acids. Germline loops: CDR1 LNHDA, CDR2 SQIVND (reference sequence). Trimming took off 5 bases at V and 0 bases at J, with 13 bases between the two ends. This CDR3 reads CASSSRSEANYGYTF. Written as DNA, the CDR3 is TGTGCCAGTAGTTCTAGGAGCGAAGCTAACTATGGCTACACCTTC.

The V gene is TRBV7-8, the J gene TRBJ2-1; 9 bases line up with TRBD2. The CDR3 has 17 amino acids. The germline V gene has CDR1 SGHVS and CDR2 FQNEAQ. The J segment lost 4 bases and the V segment lost 1 base, leaving 8 bases of the junction unmatched. The CDR3 protein is CASSLDGLAGYYNEQFF. The CDR3 DNA is TGTGCCAGCAGCTTAGACGGGCTAGCGGGATATTACAATGAGCAGTTCTTC. Combining the CDR3 with reference TRBV7-8 and TRBJ2-1 gives the whole variable domain GAGVSQSPRYKVAKRGQDVALRCDPISGHVSLFWYQQALGQGPEFLTYFQNEAQLDKSGLPSDRFFAERPEGSVSTLKIQRTQQEDSAVYLCASSLDGLAGYYNEQFFGPGTRLTVL.

The V call is TRBV19, the J call TRBJ2-1, with 10 positions matching TRBD2. Germline values: CDR1 LNHDA, CDR2 SQIVND (reference sequence). V trimming: 10 bases; J trimming: 3 bases; junction bases outside the gene matches: 9. The CDR3 runs 15 residues. CDR3 protein: CATTYGTSDYNEQFF. The CDR3 bases are TGTGCCACTACATACGGGACTAGCGACTACAATGAGCAGTTCTTC.